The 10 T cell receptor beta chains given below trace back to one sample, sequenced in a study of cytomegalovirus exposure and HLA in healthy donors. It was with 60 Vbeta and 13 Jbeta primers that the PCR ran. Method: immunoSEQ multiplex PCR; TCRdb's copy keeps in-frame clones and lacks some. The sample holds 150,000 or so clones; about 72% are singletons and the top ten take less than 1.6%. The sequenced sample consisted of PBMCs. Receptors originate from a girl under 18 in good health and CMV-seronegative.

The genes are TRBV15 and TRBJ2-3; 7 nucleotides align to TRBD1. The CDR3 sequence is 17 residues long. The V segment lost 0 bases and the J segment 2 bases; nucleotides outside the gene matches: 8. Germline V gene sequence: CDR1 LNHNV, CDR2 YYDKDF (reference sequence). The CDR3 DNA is TGTGCCACCAGCAGAGACCTCCGGGACAGATTCACAGATACGCAGTATTTT. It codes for CATSRDLRDRFTDTQYF.

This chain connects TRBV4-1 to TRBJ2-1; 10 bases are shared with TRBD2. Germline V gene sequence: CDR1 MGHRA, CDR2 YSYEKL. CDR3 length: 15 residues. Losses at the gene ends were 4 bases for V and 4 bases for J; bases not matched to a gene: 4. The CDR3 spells CASSPGLASYNEQFF. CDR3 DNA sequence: TGCGCCAGCAGCCCGGGACTAGCGAGTTACAATGAGCAGTTCTTC.

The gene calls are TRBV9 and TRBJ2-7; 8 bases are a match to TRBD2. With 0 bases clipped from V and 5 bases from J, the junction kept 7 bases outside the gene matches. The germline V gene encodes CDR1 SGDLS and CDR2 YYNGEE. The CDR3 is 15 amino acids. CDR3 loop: CASSVAGGREDEQYF. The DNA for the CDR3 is TGTGCCAGCAGCGTAGCGGGGGGGCGCGAAGACGAGCAGTACTTC.

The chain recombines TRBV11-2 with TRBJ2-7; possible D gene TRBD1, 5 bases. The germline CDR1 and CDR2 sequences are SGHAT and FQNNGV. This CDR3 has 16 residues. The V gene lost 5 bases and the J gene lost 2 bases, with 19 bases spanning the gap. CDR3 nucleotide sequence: TGTGCCAGCAGCCGCCTTAGGGGCAGGGCGGCCTACGAGCAGTACTTC. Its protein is CASSRLRGRAAYEQYF.

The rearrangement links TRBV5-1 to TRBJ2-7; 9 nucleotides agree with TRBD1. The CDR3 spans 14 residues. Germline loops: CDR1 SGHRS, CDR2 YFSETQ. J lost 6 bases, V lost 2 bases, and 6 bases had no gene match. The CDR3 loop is CASSLETGGSEQYF. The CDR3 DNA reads TGCGCCAGCAGCTTAGAAACAGGGGGCTCCGAGCAGTACTTC.

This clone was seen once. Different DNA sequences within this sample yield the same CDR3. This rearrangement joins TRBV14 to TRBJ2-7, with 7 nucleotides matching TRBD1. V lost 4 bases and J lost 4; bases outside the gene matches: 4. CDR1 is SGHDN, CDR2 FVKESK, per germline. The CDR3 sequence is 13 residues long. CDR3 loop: CASSRDRAYEQYF. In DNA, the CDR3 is TGTGCCAGCAGCCGAGACAGGGCTTACGAGCAGTACTTC.

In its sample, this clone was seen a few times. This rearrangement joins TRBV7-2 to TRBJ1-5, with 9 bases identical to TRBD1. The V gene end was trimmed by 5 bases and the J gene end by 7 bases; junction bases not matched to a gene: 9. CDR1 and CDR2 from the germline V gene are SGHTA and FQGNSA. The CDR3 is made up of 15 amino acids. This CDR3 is CASSPSGQGVQPQHF. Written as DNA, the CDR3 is TGTGCCAGCAGCCCGTCGGGACAGGGTGTACAGCCCCAGCATTTT.

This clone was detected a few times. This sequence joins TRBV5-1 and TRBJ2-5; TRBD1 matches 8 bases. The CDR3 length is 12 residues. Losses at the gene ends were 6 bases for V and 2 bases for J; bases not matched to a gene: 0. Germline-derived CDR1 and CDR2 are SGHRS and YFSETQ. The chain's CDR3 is CASNRGQETQYF. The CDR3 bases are TGCGCCAGCAACAGGGGGCAAGAGACCCAGTACTTC.

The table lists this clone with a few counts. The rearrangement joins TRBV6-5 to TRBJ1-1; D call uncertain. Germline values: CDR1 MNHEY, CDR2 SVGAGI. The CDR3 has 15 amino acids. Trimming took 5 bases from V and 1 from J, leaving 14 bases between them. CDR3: CASSGRGAGNTEAFF. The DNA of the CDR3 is TGTGCCAGCAGTGGCCGGGGAGCGGGGAACACTGAAGCTTTCTTT.

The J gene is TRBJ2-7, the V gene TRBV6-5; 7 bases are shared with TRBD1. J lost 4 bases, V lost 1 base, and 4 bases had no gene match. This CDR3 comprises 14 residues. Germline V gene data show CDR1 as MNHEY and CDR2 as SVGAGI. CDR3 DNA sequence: TGTGCCAGCAGTTACTTCGGGACAGAATACGAGCAGTACTTC. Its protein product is CASSYFGTEYEQYF.